What follows are 8 T cell receptor beta chains derived from one specimen sequenced in a study of Ad26.COV2.S vaccination and SARS-CoV-2 variants. Sequenced by immunoSEQ multiplex PCR; TCRdb stores in-frame clones only, minus some. Of more than 350,000 clones listed, over 75% are singletons. Treatment here: around 19 received Ad26.COV2.S at low or high dose, single or two shots; 5 received placebo; per-sample allocation not given. Repertoires come from day 63 after the first vaccine or placebo injection. Sample: peripheral blood, taken in a trial of Ad26.COV2.S vaccine versus placebo. These receptors all come from a person between 18 and 65 years old who received the Ad26.COV2.S COVID-19 vaccine or a placebo.

The chain recombines TRBV6-5 with TRBJ2-5, with TRBD2 identical over 7 bases. After removal of 4 bases from V and 2 bases from J, the junction contained 10 bases not matched to a gene. CDR1 and CDR2 (germline): MNHEY, SVGAGI. The CDR3 consists of 16 residues. The CDR3 sequence is CASSSPPGRRQETQYF. Here the CDR3 DNA reads TGTGCCAGCAGTTCCCCTCCCGGGAGGAGGCAAGAGACCCAGTACTTC.

The chain recombines TRBV15 with TRBJ2-6, with D uncertain. The germline gives CDR1 LNHNV, CDR2 YYDKDF (reference sequence). V was clipped by 0 bases and J by 1 base, with 19 bases between them. This CDR3 is built from 20 residues. CDR3 protein: CATSRENMASVRSGANVLTF. CDR3 nucleotide sequence: TGTGCCACCAGCAGAGAGAATATGGCTTCCGTACGGTCTGGGGCCAACGTCCTGACTTTC.

V gene TRBV30 combines with J gene TRBJ2-1; TRBD2 matches at 13 bases. Germline loops: CDR1 GTSNPN, CDR2 SVGIG (reference sequence). J gave up 7 bases and V 0 bases, and 12 bases lay outside the gene matches. This CDR3 has 18 residues. The CDR3 loop is CAWSVSRTSGRSPNEQFF. The CDR3 DNA reads as TGTGCCTGGAGTGTCAGCAGGACTAGCGGGAGATCGCCGAATGAGCAGTTCTTC.

The chain employs TRBV30 and TRBJ2-3; D not certain. The CDR3 extends over 13 amino acids. Between the trimmed V and J ends, which lost 1 base and 3 bases, there was a span of 8 bases. CDR1 GTSNPN and CDR2 SVGIG come from the germline V gene (reference sequence). CDR3 bases: TGTGCCTGGAGTGCCCTACTAACAGATACGCAGTATTTT. Its translation: CAWSALLTDTQYF.

V and J are TRBV14 and TRBJ2-7, with D possibly being TRBD1 (6 bases). This CDR3 spans 14 amino acids. CDR1 SGHDN and CDR2 FVKESK come from the germline V gene. Trimming took off 4 bases at V and 6 bases at J, with 16 bases between the two ends. CDR3 sequence: CASSRYRDMAEQYF. CDR3 in DNA: TGTGCCAGCAGCCGGTACAGGGATATGGCCGAGCAGTACTTC.

As DNA, the CDR3 is TGTGCCAGCCTTCTCAGTCTTAGCACAGATACGCAGTATTTT. Protein sequence: CASLLSLSTDTQYF. V usage is TRBV2 and J usage is TRBJ2-3, with no clear D. V gave up 8 bases and J gave up 0 bases, with 12 bases separating them. The CDR3 is made up of 14 amino acids. Germline V gene data show CDR1 as SNHLY and CDR2 as FYNNEI.

The chain joins TRBV27 to TRBJ1-2; D unresolved. The germline V gene has CDR1 MNHEY and CDR2 SMNVEV (reference sequence). V was trimmed by 2 bases and J by 2 bases, leaving 15 bases between them. CDR3 size: 16 residues. The CDR3: CASSLRFSGQNYGYTF. DNA for the CDR3: TGTGCCAGCAGTTTAAGGTTTAGCGGGCAGAACTATGGCTACACCTTC.

The genes are TRBV10-1 and TRBJ2-1; 8 bases fit TRBD2. In germline, CDR1 is WNHNN, CDR2 SYGVQD (reference sequence). The CDR3 length is 17 residues. Germline trimming cut 0 bases from V and 0 bases from J; bases unmatched to any gene: 4. As DNA, the CDR3 is TGCGCCAGCAGTGAGTCGACGGGGGGGCGCTCCTACAATGAGCAGTTCTTC. Translated, it gives CASSESTGGRSYNEQFF.